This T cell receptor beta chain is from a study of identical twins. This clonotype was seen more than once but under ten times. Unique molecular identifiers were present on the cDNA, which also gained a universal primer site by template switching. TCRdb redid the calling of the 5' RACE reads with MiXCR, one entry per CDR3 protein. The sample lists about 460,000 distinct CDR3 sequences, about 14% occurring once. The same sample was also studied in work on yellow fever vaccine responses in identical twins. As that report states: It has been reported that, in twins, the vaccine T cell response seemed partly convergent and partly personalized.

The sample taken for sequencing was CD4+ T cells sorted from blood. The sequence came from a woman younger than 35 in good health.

The CDR3 sequence is CASSEALIAASYEQYF. In nucleotides, the CDR3 is TGTGCCAGCAGTGAAGCGCTTATAGCGGCCTCCTACGAGCAGTACTTC. The V call is TRBV2, the J call TRBJ2-7; D is possibly TRBD2 (6 bases). Trimming stripped 0 bases from V and 0 bases from J, with 12 bases between. This CDR3 comprises 16 residues. Germline values: CDR1 SNHLY, CDR2 FYNNEI.